The next 26 T cell receptor beta chains were all read from a single sample in a study of T cell repertoires in cytomegalovirus infection. Their target antigens are unknown. TCRdb itself ran the reads through MiXCR, one entry per CDR3 protein. The table includes some 900,000 distinct CDR3 sequences, approximately 32% detected once. The source material was cultured CD8+ T cells from PBMCs, sampled from culture after CMV antigen stimulation. The source of these receptors is a human donor in good health (CMV status not recorded). Some clones in this sample may be carry-over from other donors' samples.

The chain couples TRBV7-9 to TRBJ2-5; D not resolved. The CDR3 has 12 residues. The V gene lost 3 bases and the J gene lost 5 bases, with 7 bases spanning the gap. The V gene's germline CDR1 is SEHNR and CDR2 FQNEAQ (reference sequence). CDR3 region: CASSLTLETQYF. The CDR3 DNA reads as TGTGCCAGCAGCTTGACCTTGGAGACCCAGTACTTC.

Here the CDR3 reads CASIPQGRSYNEQFF. The DNA of the CDR3 is TGTGCCAGCATCCCACAGGGCCGCTCCTACAATGAGCAGTTCTTC. The chain employs TRBV25-1 and TRBJ2-1; a possible D gene is TRBD1 (6 bases). With 7 bases removed from V and 0 bases from J, the gap between germline ends came to 13 bases. This CDR3 spans 15 amino acids. Germline values: CDR1 MGHDK, CDR2 SYGVNS.

This chain joins TRBV6-6 and TRBJ1-5; D is ambiguous. From germline, CDR1 is MNHNY and CDR2 SVGAGI (reference sequence). The ends were cut back, 10 bases at V and 0 bases at J, with 19 bases in the middle. The CDR3 loop spans 16 amino acids. The CDR3 DNA reads as TGTGCCAACATTGAGGGAGGAACTGTTAGCAATCAGCCCCAGCATTTT. This encodes CANIEGGTVSNQPQHF.

This clonotype was counted a few times. The chain recombines TRBV7-8 with TRBJ1-4; the match to TRBD1 covers 9 bases. Germline CDR1 SGHVS, CDR2 FQNEAQ. The CDR3 is 17 amino acids. V lost 4 bases and J lost 2; bases outside the gene matches: 8. CDR3 in DNA: TGTGCCAGCAGCTCCCGTGGGACAGGGAGGACTAATGAAAAACTGTTTTTT. Translating it yields CASSSRGTGRTNEKLFF.

The chain employs TRBV27 and TRBJ1-2; TRBD1 agrees at 8 bases. The CDR3 contains 13 residues. The J segment lost 4 bases and the V segment lost 3 bases, leaving 1 base of the junction unmatched. Germline V gene lookup returns CDR1 MNHEY and CDR2 SMNVEV (reference sequence). CDR3 sequence: CASSFDRGYGYTF. Here the CDR3 DNA reads TGTGCCAGCAGTTTCGACAGGGGCTATGGCTACACCTTC.

The chain couples TRBV5-1 to TRBJ1-3; D is undetermined. Germline assignment: CDR1 SGHRS and CDR2 YFSETQ. The CDR3 is made up of 16 amino acids. The V and J ends lost 0 bases and 0 bases respectively, with 10 bases between them. As DNA, the CDR3 is TGCGCCAGCAGCTTGGGTCAAATTCTCTCTGGAAACACCATATATTTT. Protein sequence: CASSLGQILSGNTIYF.

This clonotype has a handful of counts. This chain uses TRBV28 with TRBJ1-5, with D possibly TRBD1 on 6 matching bases. Germline lookup yields CDR1 MDHEN and CDR2 SYDVKM. V gave up 6 bases and J gave up 3 bases, with 18 bases separating them. This CDR3 spans 16 amino acids. The CDR3 bases are TGTGCCAGCAGCCAGCTACTTACAGGGCACAATCAGCCCCAGCATTTT. Protein product: CASSQLLTGHNQPQHF.

This clonotype showed up just a few times. The CDR3 sequence is CSARIYGKGPEGPNTEAFF. The CDR3, as DNA: TGCAGTGCTAGAATTTACGGCAAGGGGCCAGAGGGGCCGAACACTGAAGCTTTCTTT. V and J are TRBV20-1 and TRBJ1-1; D might be TRBD1 (5 bases). The V gene's germline CDR1 is DFQATT and CDR2 SNEGSKA (reference sequence). The CDR3 extends over 19 amino acids. The germline V and J ends were trimmed by 2 bases and 1 base, with 26 bases remaining between them.

This clonotype was counted many times. The chain links TRBV12-3 or TRBV12-4 to TRBJ2-7; D is perhaps TRBD2 (5 bases). This CDR3 comprises 13 residues. Trimming removed 4 bases from V and 6 bases from J, with 13 bases in between. The CDR3 DNA follows: TGTGCCAGCAGTTCCGGGGTAGGGATCGAGCAGTACGTC. The encoded protein is CASSSGVGIEQYV.

This clonotype was detected a few times. The chain uses TRBV25-1 and TRBJ2-2; D remains ambiguous. The CDR3 consists of 15 residues. Trimming left V 4 bases short and J 1 base short, with 10 bases between. Germline V gene sequence: CDR1 MGHDK, CDR2 SYGVNS. CDR3 DNA sequence: TGTGCCAGCAGTGGACTCCTTTGGAACACCGGGGAGCTGTTTTTT. Translated: CASSGLLWNTGELFF.

This clonotype was detected only a few times. The rearrangement links TRBV7-9 to TRBJ1-2; D is perhaps TRBD1 (6 bases). V shed 6 bases and J shed 4 bases, with 15 bases lying between them. This CDR3 spans 14 amino acids. CDR1 and CDR2 from the germline V gene are SEHNR and FQNEAQ (reference sequence). As DNA, the CDR3 is TGTGCCAGCAGGCACCCTACAGGGATCTATGGCTACACCTTC. Amino acid sequence: CASRHPTGIYGYTF.

This clonotype was detected a few times. This chain uses TRBV6-2 or TRBV6-3 with TRBJ1-2; 7 positions match TRBD1. CDR3 size: 16 residues. CDR1 and CDR2 from the germline V gene are MNHEY and SVGEGT. V lost 5 bases and J lost 4; bases outside the gene matches: 13. The CDR3 is CASSHPTGTLGYGYTF. The CDR3 nucleotides are TGTGCCAGCAGTCACCCGACAGGGACCCTCGGCTATGGCTACACCTTC.

Concerning this clonotype: This may stem from a read error, because a much larger clone lies one nucleotide away. The chain combines TRBV7-2 with TRBJ2-1, with 7 bases matching TRBD2. The germline V gene has CDR1 SGHTA and CDR2 FQGNSA. V was pared by 7 bases and J by 0 bases, with 9 bases of the junction left unmatched. The CDR3 runs to 16 residues. CDR3 amino acids: CASNLGGVRSYNEQFF. CDR3 nucleotides: TGTGCCAGCAACTTGGGGGGGGTCCGCTCCTACAATGAGCAGTTCTTC.

The chain employs TRBV5-6 and TRBJ2-4, with D possibly being TRBD1 (5 bases). From germline, CDR1 is SGHDT and CDR2 YYEEEE. The CDR3 consists of 16 residues. The germline V and J ends were trimmed by 0 bases and 0 bases, with 10 bases remaining between them. Here the CDR3 DNA reads TGTGCCAGCAGCTTGGGGGGCGCCCTAGCCAAAAACATTCAGTACTTC. Residues: CASSLGGALAKNIQYF.

In this sample, this clonotype turned up a few times. The chain recombines TRBV28 with TRBJ1-5; no reliable D call. V was pared by 6 bases and J by 0 bases, with 12 bases between. This CDR3 contains 15 residues. From germline, CDR1 is MDHEN and CDR2 SYDVKM. The CDR3 bases are TGTGCCAGCAGCCTGAGACGGCATAGCAATCAGCCCCAGCATTTT. Its translation: CASSLRRHSNQPQHF.

CDR3 DNA sequence: TGTGCCAGCAGTTACTCTCCCGGGACTACCCATACGGGGAAGGAGACCCAGTACTTC. It is translated as CASSYSPGTTHTGKETQYF. This sequence joins TRBV6-6 and TRBJ2-5; 7 nucleotides line up with TRBD2. The CDR3 spans 19 residues. The trim removed 0 bases at V and 5 bases at J, leaving 18 bases unmatched. Germline-derived CDR1 and CDR2 are MNHNY and SVGAGI (reference sequence).

This chain uses TRBV7-8 with TRBJ2-1; a weak D match, TRBD2 (6 bases). Germline V CDR1 and CDR2: SGHVS, FQNEAQ. V dropped 5 bases and J dropped 5 bases, with 19 bases sitting between them. This CDR3 region has 16 residues. The CDR3 loop is CASSTPFLGGNNEQFF. CDR3 DNA sequence: TGTGCCAGCAGCACCCCCTTTTTGGGCGGGAACAATGAGCAGTTCTTC.

The chain is built from TRBV3-1 and TRBJ2-7, with 7 bases matching TRBD2. J gave up 2 bases and V 3 bases, and 10 bases lay outside the gene matches. Germline values: CDR1 LGHDT, CDR2 YNNKEL (reference sequence). The CDR3 sequence is 16 residues long. The CDR3 is CASSHPGLVRPYEQYF. The CDR3 region has the DNA TGTGCCAGCAGCCACCCCGGACTAGTACGTCCCTACGAGCAGTACTTC.

V usage is TRBV5-1 and J usage is TRBJ2-7, with TRBD1 matching over 7 bases. V lost 4 bases, J lost 2 bases, and 6 bases stayed unmatched. The CDR3 spans 14 residues. The germline CDR1 and CDR2 sequences are SGHRS and YFSETQ. CDR3 residues: CASSGGQVPYEQYF. In DNA, the CDR3 is TGCGCCAGCAGCGGCGGACAGGTCCCCTACGAGCAGTACTTC. The full variable domain, its missing parts supplied by reference TRBV5-1 and TRBJ2-7, is KAGVTQTPRYLIKTRGQQVTLSCSPISGHRSVSWYQQTPGQGLQFLFEYFSETQRNKGNFPGRFSGRQFSNSRSEMNVSTLELGDSALYLCASSGGQVPYEQYFGPGTRLTVT.

The chain couples TRBV27 to TRBJ2-7; 7 nucleotides align to TRBD1. CDR3 size: 15 residues. V dropped 4 bases and J dropped 1; count of bases not matched to a gene: 7. The V gene's germline CDR1 is MNHEY and CDR2 SMNVEV (reference sequence). CDR3: CASSSWDRVSYEQYF. CDR3 DNA: TGTGCCAGCAGTTCCTGGGACAGAGTTTCCTACGAGCAGTACTTC.

This clonotype has just a few counts. CDR3 residues: CASSLIPDRLYSPLHF. For the CDR3, the DNA is TGTGCCAGCAGCCTTATTCCCGACAGGCTTTATTCACCCCTCCACTTT. The chain has TRBV7-9 and TRBJ1-6; D is possibly TRBD1 (6 bases). Trimming took off 5 bases at V and 8 bases at J, with 19 bases between the two ends. The CDR3 is made up of 16 amino acids. Germline V gene sequence: CDR1 SEHNR, CDR2 FQNEAQ (reference sequence).

The V call is TRBV20-1, the J call TRBJ1-5; a weak D match, TRBD1 (5 bases). The CDR3 has 14 residues. Germline V lookup: CDR1 DFQATT, CDR2 SNEGSKA (reference sequence). Trimming shortened V by 5 bases and J by 5 bases, and 16 bases separated the two germline ends. The CDR3 DNA reads as TGCAGTGCTGGGGGGACGGCGGGGTATCAGCCCCAGCATTTT. Its translation: CSAGGTAGYQPQHF.

This clonotype was seen once. The chain uses TRBV6-1 and TRBJ2-3; D not certain. Germline CDR1 reads MNHNS; CDR2 reads SASEGT. This CDR3 has 15 residues. V was pared by 2 bases and J by 3 bases, with 12 bases between. CDR3 region: CASSERVGTTDTQYF. In nucleotides, the CDR3 is TGTGCCAGCAGTGAAAGGGTGGGAACAACAGATACGCAGTATTTT.

This chain connects TRBV5-1 to TRBJ2-1; D is perhaps TRBD1 (6 bases). The CDR3 is made up of 13 amino acids. CDR1 and CDR2 from the germline V gene are SGHRS and YFSETQ. Deletions cut 5 bases from V and 10 bases from J, with 16 bases between. The CDR3 region is CASRTGHPMEQFF. The CDR3 DNA reads TGCGCCAGCAGAACGGGACACCCCATGGAGCAGTTCTTC.

CDR3 DNA: TGTGCCAGCACCTTAGGGGCGGGGGTAACAGATACGCAGTATTTT. Its protein is CASTLGAGVTDTQYF. The chain employs TRBV12-3 or TRBV12-4 and TRBJ2-3; 7 positions match TRBD2. Unmatched junction bases numbered 10, after V lost 7 bases and J lost 3 bases. The CDR3 contains 15 residues.

This clonotype was detected a few times. The chain uses TRBV4-1 and TRBJ1-4; D may be TRBD1 (5 bases). The germline gives CDR1 MGHRA, CDR2 YSYEKL. V was shortened by 1 base and J by 8 bases, with 20 bases between the two germline ends. This CDR3 comprises 17 residues. CDR3 region: CASSQGAIGGLAEKLFF. The DNA of the CDR3 is TGCGCCAGCAGCCAAGGGGCAATTGGGGGATTAGCCGAAAAACTGTTTTTT.